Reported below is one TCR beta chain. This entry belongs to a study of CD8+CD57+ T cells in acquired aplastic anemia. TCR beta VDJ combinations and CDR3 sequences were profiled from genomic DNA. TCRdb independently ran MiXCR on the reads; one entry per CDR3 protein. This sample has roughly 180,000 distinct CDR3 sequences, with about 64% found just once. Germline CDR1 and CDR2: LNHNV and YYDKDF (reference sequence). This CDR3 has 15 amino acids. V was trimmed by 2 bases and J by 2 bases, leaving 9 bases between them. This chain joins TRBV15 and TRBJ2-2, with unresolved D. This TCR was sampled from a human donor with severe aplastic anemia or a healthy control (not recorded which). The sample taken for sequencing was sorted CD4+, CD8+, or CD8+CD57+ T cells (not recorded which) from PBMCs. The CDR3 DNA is TGTGCCACCAGCAGACCCCCGGCCAACACCGGGGAGCTGTTTTTT. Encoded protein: CATSRPPANTGELFF.